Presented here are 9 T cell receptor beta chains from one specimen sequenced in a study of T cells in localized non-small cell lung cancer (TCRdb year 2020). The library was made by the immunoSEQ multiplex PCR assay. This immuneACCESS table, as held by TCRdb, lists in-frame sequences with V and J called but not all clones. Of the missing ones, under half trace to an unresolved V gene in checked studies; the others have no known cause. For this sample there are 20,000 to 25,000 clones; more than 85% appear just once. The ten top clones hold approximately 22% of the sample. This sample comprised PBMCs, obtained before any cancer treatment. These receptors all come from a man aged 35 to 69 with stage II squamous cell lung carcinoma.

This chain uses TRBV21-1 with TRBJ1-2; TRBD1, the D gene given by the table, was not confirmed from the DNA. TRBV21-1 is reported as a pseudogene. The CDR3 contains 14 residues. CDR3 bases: TGTGCCAGCAGCAAGGTTCAGGGGTGTTATGGCTACACCTTC. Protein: CASSKVQGCYGYTF.

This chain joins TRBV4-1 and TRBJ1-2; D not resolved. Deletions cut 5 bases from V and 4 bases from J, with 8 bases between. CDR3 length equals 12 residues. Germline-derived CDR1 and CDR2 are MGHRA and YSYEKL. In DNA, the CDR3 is TGCGCCAGCAGCGCGGGCGCCTATGGCTACACCTTC. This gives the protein CASSAGAYGYTF.

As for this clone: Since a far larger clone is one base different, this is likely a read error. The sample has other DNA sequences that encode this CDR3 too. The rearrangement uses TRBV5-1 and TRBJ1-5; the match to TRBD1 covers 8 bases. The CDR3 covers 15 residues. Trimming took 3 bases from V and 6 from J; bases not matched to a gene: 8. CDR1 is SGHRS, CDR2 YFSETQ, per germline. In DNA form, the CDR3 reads TGCGCCAGCAGCTGGGCAGGGGGCGCTTTTCAGCCCCAGCATTTT. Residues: CASSWAGGAFQPQHF.

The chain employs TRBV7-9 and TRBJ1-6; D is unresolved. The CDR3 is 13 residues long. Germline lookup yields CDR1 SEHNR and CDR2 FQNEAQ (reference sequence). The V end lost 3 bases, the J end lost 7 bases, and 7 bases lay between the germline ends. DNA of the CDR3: TGTGCCAGCAGCTTCAGAGACAATTCACCCCTCCACTTT. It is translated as CASSFRDNSPLHF.

CDR3 sequence (DNA): TGTGCCAGCAGCCTGGGACAGGGTCGATTGTTCACCGGGGAGCTGTTTTTT. Translated: CASSLGQGRLFTGELFF. This sequence joins TRBV5-4 and TRBJ2-2, with 9 bases identical to TRBD1. The CDR3 is 17 residues long. Germline CDR1 and CDR2: SGHNT and YYREEE (reference sequence). V shed 4 bases and J 4 bases; nucleotides not matched to a gene: 11.

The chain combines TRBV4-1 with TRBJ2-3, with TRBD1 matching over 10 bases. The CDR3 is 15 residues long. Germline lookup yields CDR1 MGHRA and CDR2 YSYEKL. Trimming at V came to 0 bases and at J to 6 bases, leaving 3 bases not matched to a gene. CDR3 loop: CASSQEGQGMDTQYF. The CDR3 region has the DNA TGCGCCAGCAGCCAAGAGGGACAGGGGATGGATACGCAGTATTTT.

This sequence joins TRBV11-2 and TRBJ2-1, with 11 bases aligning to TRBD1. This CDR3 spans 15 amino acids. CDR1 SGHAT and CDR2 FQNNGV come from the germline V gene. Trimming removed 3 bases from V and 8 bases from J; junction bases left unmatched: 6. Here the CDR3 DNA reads TGTGCCAGCAGCTTCCGGGACAGGGGGAGCGATGAGCAGTTCTTC. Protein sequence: CASSFRDRGSDEQFF.

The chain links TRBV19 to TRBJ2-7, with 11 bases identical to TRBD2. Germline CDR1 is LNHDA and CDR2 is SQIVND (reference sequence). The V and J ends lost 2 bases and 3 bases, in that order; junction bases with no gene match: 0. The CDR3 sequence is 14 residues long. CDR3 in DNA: TGTGCCAGTAGTATAACTAGCGGGAGCTACGAGCAGTACTTC. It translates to CASSITSGSYEQYF.

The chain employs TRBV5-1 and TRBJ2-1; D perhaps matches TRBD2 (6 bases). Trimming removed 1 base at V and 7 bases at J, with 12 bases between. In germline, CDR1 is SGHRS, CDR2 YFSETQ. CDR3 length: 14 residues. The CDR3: CASSLFVGRNEQFF. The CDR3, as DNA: TGCGCCAGCAGCTTGTTCGTAGGGAGGAATGAGCAGTTCTTC.